The entry that follows covers one TCR beta chain sequence. Its specific antigen is unknown. Nothing much larger sits one base from this clone, and base qualities are not available. This entry comes from a study of cytomegalovirus exposure and HLA in healthy donors (dated by TCRdb to the late 2010s). Study-level background: In an earlier analysis of around 540 of the donors, roughly 300 Gb of sequence data and just under 120 million unique TCR beta sequences from roughly 190 million T cells were reported. A separate validation cohort of roughly 120 different subjects was used in addition to the roughly 720-subject first cohort. A later genetic analysis took genome-wide SNP genotypes for about three fifths of the roughly 700 donors and used that subset as a discovery cohort. Around 330 gigabases of sequencing data and tens of millions of unique TCR sequences made up an early release that covered approximately 700 HLA-typed donors. Roughly five DR-DQ haplotypes were treated as single units for association and clustering because of strong linkage in the cohort. The number of donors typed differed by locus, with about 629-630 for A, B, C, DRB1 and DQB1, roughly 520 for DQA1, over 600 for DPA1, and some 440 for DPB1. All discovery cohort repertoires had been generated using a single sequencing platform. The later analysis used no new phenotypic data to find candidate immune exposures, relying instead on TCR beta sequences and their occurrence across donors. Among about 390 genotyped donors of the cohort, an average of about 240,000 unique TCR beta nucleotide sequences were sequenced per donor, 15% to 20% of them non-productive. Donor age, sex, ethnicity and CMV serostatus were collected together with the repertoire data. Using immunosequencing, the study profiled T cell repertoires from 666 subjects and related those repertoires to cytomegalovirus serostatus. The study combined high-throughput TCR immunosequencing, statistical association of individual TCRs with disease status, and machine learning to predict cytomegalovirus infection status. The study aimed to test whether cataloging public T cell receptors could reveal signatures of past pathogen exposure. Of the roughly 400 genotyped donors, 75% to 85% were placed in the genetic ancestry cluster associated with self-reported Caucasian donors. Both class I and class II loci were covered by HLA typing, at four-digit resolution. In a later analysis, previously published TCR beta repertoires from some 640 donors were re-analyzed and high-resolution HLA genotyping was added so that TCR occurrence patterns could be studied. An earlier analysis of approximately 500 of the donors applied high-throughput TCR beta sequencing to assess whether each TCR beta V gene segment acted as functional or pseudogenic.

Points the paper makes about the study in general: An association between a missense DCLRE1C variant and V-gene and J-gene trimming of TCR beta chains was found in a later genetic analysis and replicated in an independent cohort. The earlier analysis of 587 of the donors excluded 15 to 20 rarely observed V segments, including chromosome 9 orphons, because counts were too low. Because HLA typing was unavailable for some donors at each locus, only the typed subset was used in association tests. The study gave a list of 150 to 200 TCR beta chains associated with cytomegalovirus. In a later analysis, HLA-associated TCR beta chains were found to be more clonally expanded and to have lower generation probabilities than equally common non-associated chains. According to a later genetic analysis, donors in an Asian-associated ancestry cluster had fewer N-insertions in productive TCRs than the approximately 650-donor mean. A later analysis found that TCR association rates varied across HLA loci, with DRB1 alleles showing the most associated TCRs and HLA-C alleles the fewest. A group of highly shared sequence variants was considered likely to be a technical artifact of the sequencing pipeline. According to the authors, the approach could potentially be generalized to other disease states and immunological phenotypes. In an earlier analysis of 587 of the donors, most TCR beta V segments appeared in productive rearrangements about 90% or about 30% of the time, broadly matching IMGT annotations. Sequencing depth was assumed to be roughly uniform across donors in the presence/absence analyses, though that assumption may not hold. The classifier was reported to diagnose cytomegalovirus status with high specificity and sensitivity in both the original cohort and the validation cohort. Several of the top co-occurrence clusters appeared to be linked to parvovirus B19, influenza, CMV and Epstein-Barr virus, according to a later analysis. In a later analysis, most CMV-associated TCR beta chains were found to appear HLA-restricted, with HLA associations seemingly driven largely by CMV exposure. This cohort had only TCR beta chains sequenced, and the lack of alpha or paired-chain data limited which features could be detected. While some public TCRs were present in many individuals, most TCR sequences turned up only very rarely across donors. The 87-base-pair reads could not distinguish some IMGT-functional V segments, including TRBV6-2 and TRBV6-3, so those segments were excluded. A further reported finding was that TCR beta sequences accurately predicted the HLA-A and HLA-B alleles for most subjects in the first cohort. For the cohort, immune exposure information was limited to CMV serostatus. When HLA alleles, especially DR and DQ, strongly co-occurred, TCR associations were difficult to assign to individual alleles. Three of the identified cytomegalovirus-associated TCR beta chains were confirmed in vitro to be specific for cytomegalovirus antigens. Correlated functional status among segregating V segments might be attributable to linkage disequilibrium, but an unknown experimental factor could not be ruled out. At a false discovery rate of 0.05, a later analysis linked 16,951 TCR beta sequences to specific HLA alleles.

CDR1 and CDR2 are drawn from the germline V gene: MDHEN, SYDVKM. V is pruned by 5 bases and J by 2 bases, leaving 7 bases of the junction without a gene match. The CDR3 contains 16 residues, cysteine and phenylalanine counted. Only CDR3 DNA is held: 48 bases, read in frame from base 1. The cohort was made up of 500 to 850 healthy bone marrow donors. At the time of sampling, all cohort members were nominally healthy, though unrecorded immune exposures were likely present. The donor tested CMV seronegative and was one of the 352 seronegative cohort members. Every donor gave a peripheral blood sample, and the peripheral blood mononuclear cells from that sample were used for TCR beta sequencing. The Qiagen DNeasy Blood Extraction Kit was used to extract genomic DNA from the blood cell samples. The library relied on the immunoSEQ multiplex PCR assay. For the multiplex PCR, a mixture combining 60 forward primers for TCR Vbeta segments and 13 reverse primers for TCR Jbeta segments was used. Amplification of the CDR3 region of rearranged TCR beta genes was performed with a multiplex PCR assay on genomic DNA. Amplified TCR beta libraries were sequenced as 87-base-pair reads on the Illumina HiSeq System. Per the authors' processing: A later analysis tallied approximately 87 million unique TCR beta chains across the 660 or so repertoires, and some 10 million of those chains were shared by two or more donors. Raw reads were error-corrected and collapsed into unique sequences with a nearest-neighbor algorithm that merged closely related sequences to remove PCR and sequencing errors. V, D and J gene segments were assigned by aligning CDR3 sequences to IMGT reference sequences. Each retained sequence needed at least a six-nucleotide match to both a V gene segment and a J gene segment. Rearrangements were called productive when the CDR3 lacked stop codons and stayed in frame with V and J; all others were non-productive. CDR3 was defined by IMGT convention, running from the second conserved V-encoded cysteine to the conserved J-encoded phenylalanine. In an earlier analysis of roughly 580 of the donors, sequences lacking an unambiguous match to a single V gene segment were excluded. An earlier analysis of about 600 of the donors called V segments functional above 56.7% productive rearrangements and segregating when the between-donor standard deviation exceeded 5%. To diagnose cytomegalovirus status from the catalog of TCR beta chain sequences, a statistical classification framework was built. In a later analysis, V and J genes were assigned by comparing TCR nucleotide sequences against IMGT/GENE-DB human TR gene sequences. The TCRdist pipeline was used in a later analysis to assign CDR3 sequences and most-parsimonious VDJ recombination scenarios. In a later analysis, every TCR beta chain was defined by the combination of its CDR3 amino acid sequence and its V-gene family, and reads without a unique V-gene family were dropped. In a later analysis, approximately 640 highly shared, low-generation-probability nucleotide sequences were removed to address suspected cross-contamination and a sequencing artifact. For each public chain, a later analysis derived a clonal expansion index from normalized ranks of inferred template counts within each repertoire. In a later analysis, generation probabilities were computed using a VDJ recombination model fitted to out-of-frame rearrangements, and the results were checked against IGoR. A later analysis scored TCR-TCR, TCR-HLA and TCR-CMV co-occurrence with hypergeometric tests, applying a repertoire-size bias correction to TCR pairs. To estimate false discovery rates, a later analysis permuted the HLA or CMV assignments 20 times. In a later analysis, co-occurring TCRs were grouped with DBSCAN, and TCRdist sequence similarity was added when clustering was performed within HLA-allele-positive subsets. Repertoires with fewer than 30,000 or more than 120,000 public chains were left out of co-occurrence clustering, as were a handful of repertoires with anomalous nucleotide sharing. In TCRdb, the immuneACCESS table is reduced to in-frame sequences with V and J assigned. These tables do not hold every clone; where another copy was compared, an unresolved V gene accounts for under half, and the others remain unexplained. D and trimming come from the DNA, and the V and J calls and clone size come from that table. Counted in this sample were fewer than 200,000 clones; roughly 75% of them appeared once. The ten most abundant clones make up approximately 2.3% of the sample.

This clonotype was sampled from a female donor in good health and CMV-seronegative. Sequencing was carried out using PBMCs. The sequence links TRBV28 to TRBJ2-3, and TRBD2 aligns with 10 junction nucleotides. The nucleotide sequence reads TGTGCCAGCAGTCCGAGGACTAGCGGACACACAGATACGCAGTATTTT. This translates into CASSPRTSGHTDTQYF. The variable domain in full, with residues beyond the CDR3 obtained from the reference TRBV28 and TRBJ2-3 genes, is DVKVTQSSRYLVKRTGEKVFLECVQDMDHENMFWYRQDPGLGLRLIYFSYDVKMKEKGDIPEGYSVSREKKERFSLILESASTNQTSMYLCASSPRTSGHTDTQYFGPGTRLTVL.